This TCR beta chain was sequenced for a study of T cells in Graves' hyperthyroidism and ophthalmopathy. Study-wide points: Model predictions of ophthalmopathy came a median about six months before onset. From stable hyperthyroidism, ophthalmopathy was set apart by a 13 V-J model.

V was clipped by 4 bases and J by 5 bases; unmatched bases: 12. Germline CDR1 SGHNT, CDR2 YENEEA. The CDR3 is 17 residues long. RNA transcripts yielded amplified TCR beta CDR3 regions. HTBI primers were the set used in a first-round RT-PCR of the TCR CDR3. Each CDR3 protein is one row after TCRdb ran MiXCR on the multiplex PCR reads. The sample lists hundreds of thousands of distinct CDR3 sequences; roughly 15% were seen once. Ophthalmopathy patients showed a Clinical Activity Score of at least 3, NOSPECS grade of at least 4 and duration under 3 months. The study based diagnoses on clinical symptoms, serum thyroxine and TRAb, thyroid ultrasound and orbital computed tomography. This clonotype was observed at least ten times. What it binds is unknown.

The specimen was blood. The TCR was taken from a woman aged 50 to 60 with Graves' ophthalmopathy. The V and J genes are TRBV11-3 and TRBJ2-7; 12 bases align to TRBD2. Here the CDR3 reads CASSSTHPLAGGHEQYF. The CDR3 coding sequence is TGTGCCAGCAGCTCCACTCATCCACTAGCGGGAGGCCACGAGCAGTACTTC.